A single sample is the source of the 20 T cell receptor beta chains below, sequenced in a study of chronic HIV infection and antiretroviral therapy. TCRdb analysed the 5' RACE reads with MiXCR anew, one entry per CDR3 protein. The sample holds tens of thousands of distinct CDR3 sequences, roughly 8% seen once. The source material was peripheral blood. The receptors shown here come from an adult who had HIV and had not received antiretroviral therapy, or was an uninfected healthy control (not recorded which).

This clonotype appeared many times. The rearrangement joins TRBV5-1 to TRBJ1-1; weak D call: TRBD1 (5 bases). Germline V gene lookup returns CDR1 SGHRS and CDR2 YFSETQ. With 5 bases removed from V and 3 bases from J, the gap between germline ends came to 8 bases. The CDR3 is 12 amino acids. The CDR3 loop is CASRGLDTEAFF. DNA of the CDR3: TGCGCCAGCAGGGGGCTGGACACTGAAGCTTTCTTT.

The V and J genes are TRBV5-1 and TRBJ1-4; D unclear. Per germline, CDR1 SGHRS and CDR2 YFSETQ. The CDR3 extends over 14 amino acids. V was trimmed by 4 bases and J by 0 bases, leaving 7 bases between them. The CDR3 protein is CASSERATNEKLFF. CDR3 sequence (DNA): TGCGCCAGCAGCGAGCGGGCAACTAATGAAAAACTGTTTTTT.

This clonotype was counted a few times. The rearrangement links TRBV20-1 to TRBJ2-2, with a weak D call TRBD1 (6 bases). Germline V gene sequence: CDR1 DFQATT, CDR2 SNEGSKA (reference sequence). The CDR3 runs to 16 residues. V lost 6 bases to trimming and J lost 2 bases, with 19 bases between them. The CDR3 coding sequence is TGCAGTGCAAGAACCCCGGGACAAAGAAACACCGGGGAGCTGTTTTTT. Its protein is CSARTPGQRNTGELFF.

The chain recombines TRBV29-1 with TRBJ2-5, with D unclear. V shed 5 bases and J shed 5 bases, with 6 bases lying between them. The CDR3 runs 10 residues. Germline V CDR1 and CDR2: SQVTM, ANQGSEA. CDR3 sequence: CSVFSETQYF. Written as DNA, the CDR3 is TGCAGCGTTTTTTCGGAGACCCAGTACTTC.

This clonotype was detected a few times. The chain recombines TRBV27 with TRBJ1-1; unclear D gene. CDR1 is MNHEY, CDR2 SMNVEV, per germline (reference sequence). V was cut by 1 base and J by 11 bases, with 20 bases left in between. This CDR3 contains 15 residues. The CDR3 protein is CASSLYAQAGSKAFF. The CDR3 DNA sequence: TGTGCCAGCAGTTTATACGCGCAGGCCGGGAGCAAGGCTTTCTTT.

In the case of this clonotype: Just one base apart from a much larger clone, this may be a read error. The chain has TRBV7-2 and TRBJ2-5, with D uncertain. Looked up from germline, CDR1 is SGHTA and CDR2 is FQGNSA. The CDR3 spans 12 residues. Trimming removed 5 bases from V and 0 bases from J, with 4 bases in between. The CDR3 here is CASSKYQETQYF. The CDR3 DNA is TGTGCCAGCAGCAAGTACCAAGAGACCCAGTACTTC. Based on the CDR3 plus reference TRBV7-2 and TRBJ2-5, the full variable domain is GAGVSQSPSNKVTEKGKDVELRCDPISGHTALYWYRQSLGQGLEFLIYFQGNSAPDKSGLPSDRFSAERTGGSVSTLTIQRTQQEDSAVYLCASSKYQETQYFGPGTRLLVL.

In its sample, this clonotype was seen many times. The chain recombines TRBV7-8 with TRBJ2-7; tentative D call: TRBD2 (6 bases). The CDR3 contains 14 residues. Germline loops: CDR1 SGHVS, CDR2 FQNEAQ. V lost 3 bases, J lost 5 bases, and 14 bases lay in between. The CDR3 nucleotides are TGTGCCAGCAGCTTGGCAGGGACTCGGCACGAGCAGTACTTC. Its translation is CASSLAGTRHEQYF. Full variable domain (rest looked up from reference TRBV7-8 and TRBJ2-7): GAGVSQSPRYKVAKRGQDVALRCDPISGHVSLFWYQQALGQGPEFLTYFQNEAQLDKSGLPSDRFFAERPEGSVSTLKIQRTQQEDSAVYLCASSLAGTRHEQYFGPGTRLTVT.

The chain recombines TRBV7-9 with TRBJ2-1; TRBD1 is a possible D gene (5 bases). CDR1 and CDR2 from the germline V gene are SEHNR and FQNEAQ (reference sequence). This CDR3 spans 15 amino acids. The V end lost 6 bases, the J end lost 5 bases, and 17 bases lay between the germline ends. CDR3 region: CASRIKDKWDNEQFF. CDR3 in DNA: TGTGCCAGCAGGATTAAGGACAAGTGGGACAATGAGCAGTTCTTC.

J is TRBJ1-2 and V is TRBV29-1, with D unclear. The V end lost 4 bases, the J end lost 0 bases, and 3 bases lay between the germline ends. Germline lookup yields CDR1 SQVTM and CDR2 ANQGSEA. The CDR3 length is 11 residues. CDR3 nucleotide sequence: TGCAGCGTTGGAGCTAACTATGGCTACACCTTC. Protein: CSVGANYGYTF.

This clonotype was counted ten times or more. This CDR3 reads CASSQGMTTEQFF. The CDR3 coding sequence is TGCGCCAGCAGCCAAGGGATGACTACTGAGCAGTTCTTC. The chain has TRBV4-1 and TRBJ2-1; TRBD2 is a possible D gene (5 bases). This CDR3 is built from 13 residues. CDR1 is MGHRA and CDR2 is YSYEKL in the germline V gene. V shed 1 base and J shed 9 bases, with 10 bases lying between them.

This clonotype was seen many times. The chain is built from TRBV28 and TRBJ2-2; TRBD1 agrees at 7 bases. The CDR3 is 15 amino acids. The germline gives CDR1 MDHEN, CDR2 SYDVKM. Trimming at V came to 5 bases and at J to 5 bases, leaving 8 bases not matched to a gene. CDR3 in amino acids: CASSPGQVRTGELFF. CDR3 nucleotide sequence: TGTGCCAGCAGTCCCGGACAGGTTAGGACCGGGGAGCTGTTTTTT.

The CDR3: CASSVVPAGNTGELFF. Written as DNA, the CDR3 is TGTGCCAGCAGCGTAGTGCCAGCGGGAAACACCGGGGAGCTGTTTTTT. The chain combines TRBV9 with TRBJ2-2, with 7 bases that match TRBD2. The germline V gene has CDR1 SGDLS and CDR2 YYNGEE. CDR3 length: 16 amino acids. Trimming at V came to 0 bases and at J to 2 bases, leaving 4 bases not matched to a gene.

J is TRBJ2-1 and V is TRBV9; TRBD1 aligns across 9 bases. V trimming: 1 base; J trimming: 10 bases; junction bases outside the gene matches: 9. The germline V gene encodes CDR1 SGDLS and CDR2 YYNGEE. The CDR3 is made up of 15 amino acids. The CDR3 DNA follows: TGTGCCAGCAGCGTAACGGGACAGGGAAAAGGCGAGCAGTTCTTC. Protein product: CASSVTGQGKGEQFF.

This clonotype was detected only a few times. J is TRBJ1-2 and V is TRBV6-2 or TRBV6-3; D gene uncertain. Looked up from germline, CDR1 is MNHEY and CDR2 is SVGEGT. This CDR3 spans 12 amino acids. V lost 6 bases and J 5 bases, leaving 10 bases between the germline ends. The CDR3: CASSENGYGYTF. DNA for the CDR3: TGTGCCAGCAGCGAAAATGGATATGGCTACACCTTC.

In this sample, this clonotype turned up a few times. In DNA form, the CDR3 reads TGTGCCAGCAGCAATCAGGGGGGACTCCAGCATTTT. Encoded protein: CASSNQGGLQHF. This chain links TRBV5-5 with TRBJ1-5; 7 bases match TRBD1. This CDR3 region has 12 residues. Germline V gene lookup returns CDR1 SGHKS and CDR2 YYEKEE (reference sequence). J was trimmed by 12 bases and V by 4 bases; bases with no gene match: 7.

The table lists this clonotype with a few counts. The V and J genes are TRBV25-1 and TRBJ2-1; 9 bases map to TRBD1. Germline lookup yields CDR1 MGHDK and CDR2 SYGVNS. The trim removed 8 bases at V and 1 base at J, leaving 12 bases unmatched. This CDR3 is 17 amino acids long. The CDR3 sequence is CASERMPGQGSYNEQFF. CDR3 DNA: TGTGCCAGCGAACGCATGCCGGGACAGGGATCCTACAATGAGCAGTTCTTC.

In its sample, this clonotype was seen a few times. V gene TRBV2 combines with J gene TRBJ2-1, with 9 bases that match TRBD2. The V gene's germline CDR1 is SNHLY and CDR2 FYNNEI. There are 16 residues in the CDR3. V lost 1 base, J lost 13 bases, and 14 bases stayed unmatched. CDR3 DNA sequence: TGTGCCAGCAGTGAAGGGGCGGGAGGGCCAGTTGCAGGACAGTTCTTC. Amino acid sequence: CASSEGAGGPVAGQFF.

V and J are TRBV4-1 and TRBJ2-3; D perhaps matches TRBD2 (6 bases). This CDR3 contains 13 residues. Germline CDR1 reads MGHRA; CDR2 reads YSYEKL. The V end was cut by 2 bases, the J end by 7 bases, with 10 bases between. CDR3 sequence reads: CASSQLGLNTQYF. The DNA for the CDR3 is TGCGCCAGCAGCCAATTGGGACTCAATACGCAGTATTTT.

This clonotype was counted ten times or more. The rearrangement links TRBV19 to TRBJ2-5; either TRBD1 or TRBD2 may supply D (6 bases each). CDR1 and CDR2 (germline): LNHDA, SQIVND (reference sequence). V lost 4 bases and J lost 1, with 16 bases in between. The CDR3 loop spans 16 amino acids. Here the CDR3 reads CASSSRGKGGQETQYF. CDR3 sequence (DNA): TGTGCCAGTAGTAGCAGGGGCAAGGGAGGCCAAGAGACCCAGTACTTC.

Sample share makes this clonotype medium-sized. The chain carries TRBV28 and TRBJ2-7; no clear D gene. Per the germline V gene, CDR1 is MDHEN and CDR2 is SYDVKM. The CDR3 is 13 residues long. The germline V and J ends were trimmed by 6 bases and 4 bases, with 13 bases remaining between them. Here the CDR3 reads CASSSALEYEQYF. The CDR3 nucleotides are TGTGCCAGCAGCTCGGCACTCGAATACGAGCAGTACTTC.